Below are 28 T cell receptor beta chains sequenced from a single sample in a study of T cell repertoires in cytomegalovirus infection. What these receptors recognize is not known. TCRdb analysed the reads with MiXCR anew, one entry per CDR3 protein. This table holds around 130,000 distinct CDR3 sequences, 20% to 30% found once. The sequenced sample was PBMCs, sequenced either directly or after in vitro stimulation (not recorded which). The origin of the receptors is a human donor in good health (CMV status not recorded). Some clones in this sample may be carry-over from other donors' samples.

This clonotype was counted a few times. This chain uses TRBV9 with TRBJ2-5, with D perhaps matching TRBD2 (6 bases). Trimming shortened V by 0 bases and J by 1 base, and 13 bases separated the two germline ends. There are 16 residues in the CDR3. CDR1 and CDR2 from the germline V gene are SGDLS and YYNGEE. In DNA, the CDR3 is TGTGCCAGCAGCGTAGGGGTGGGAGCGGGCCAAGAGACCCAGTACTTC. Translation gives CASSVGVGAGQETQYF.

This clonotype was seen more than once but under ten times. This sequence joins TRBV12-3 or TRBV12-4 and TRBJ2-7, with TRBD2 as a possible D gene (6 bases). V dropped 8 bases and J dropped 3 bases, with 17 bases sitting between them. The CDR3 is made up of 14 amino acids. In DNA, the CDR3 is TGTGCCAGCCACGGGGGAAAGGGCGTCTACGAGCAGTACTTC. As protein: CASHGGKGVYEQYF.

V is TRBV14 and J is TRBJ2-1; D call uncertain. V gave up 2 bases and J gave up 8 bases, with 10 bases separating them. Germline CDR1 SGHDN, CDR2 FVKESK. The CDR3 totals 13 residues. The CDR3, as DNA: TGTGCCAGCAGCCAAAGCCCTTTCGATGAGCAGTTCTTC. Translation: CASSQSPFDEQFF.

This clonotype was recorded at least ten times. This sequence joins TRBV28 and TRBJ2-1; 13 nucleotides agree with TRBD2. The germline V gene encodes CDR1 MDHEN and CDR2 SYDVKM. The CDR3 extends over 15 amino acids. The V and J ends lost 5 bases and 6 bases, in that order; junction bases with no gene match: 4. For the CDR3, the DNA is TGTGCCAGCAGTCAACTAGCGGGAGGGCGCAATGAGCAGTTCTTC. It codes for CASSQLAGGRNEQFF. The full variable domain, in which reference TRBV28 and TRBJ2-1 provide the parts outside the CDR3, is DVKVTQSSRYLVKRTGEKVFLECVQDMDHENMFWYRQDPGLGLRLIYFSYDVKMKEKGDIPEGYSVSREKKERFSLILESASTNQTSMYLCASSQLAGGRNEQFFGPGTRLTVL.

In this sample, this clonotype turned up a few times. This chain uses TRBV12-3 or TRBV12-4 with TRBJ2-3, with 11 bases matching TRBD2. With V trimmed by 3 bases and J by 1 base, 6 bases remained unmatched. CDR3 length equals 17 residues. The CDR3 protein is CASSFVLAGGRTDTQYF. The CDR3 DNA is TGTGCCAGCAGTTTCGTCCTAGCGGGAGGTCGCACAGATACGCAGTATTTT.

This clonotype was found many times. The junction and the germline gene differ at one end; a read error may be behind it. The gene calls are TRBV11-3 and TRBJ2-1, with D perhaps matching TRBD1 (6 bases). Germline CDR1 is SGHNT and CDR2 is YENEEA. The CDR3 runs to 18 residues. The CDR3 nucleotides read TGTGCCAGCAGCTACCTTCCTGGCCTTACAGGGACCAATACAATGATGAGCTTC. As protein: CASSYLPGLTGTNTMMSF.

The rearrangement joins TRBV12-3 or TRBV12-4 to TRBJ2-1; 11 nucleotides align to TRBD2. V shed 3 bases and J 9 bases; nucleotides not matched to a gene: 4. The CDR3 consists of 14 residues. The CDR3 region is CASSFGTSGSEQFF. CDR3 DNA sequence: TGTGCCAGCAGTTTCGGGACTAGCGGCAGTGAGCAGTTCTTC.

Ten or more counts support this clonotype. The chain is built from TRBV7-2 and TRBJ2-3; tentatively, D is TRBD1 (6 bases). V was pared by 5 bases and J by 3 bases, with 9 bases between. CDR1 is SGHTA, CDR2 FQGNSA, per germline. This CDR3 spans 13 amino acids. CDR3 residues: CASSPTGTDTQYF. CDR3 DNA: TGTGCCAGCAGCCCCACAGGGACAGATACGCAGTATTTT.

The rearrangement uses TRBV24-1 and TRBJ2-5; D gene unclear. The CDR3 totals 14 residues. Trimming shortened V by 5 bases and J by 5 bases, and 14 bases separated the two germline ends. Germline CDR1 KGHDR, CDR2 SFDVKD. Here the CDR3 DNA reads TGTGCCACCAGTGGGCCCCCGCGCGAGGAGACCCAGTACTTC. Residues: CATSGPPREETQYF.

The CDR3 DNA reads TGTGCCTGCAACAGGGGAGGGGAAAAACTGTTTTTT. It codes for CACNRGGEKLFF. The V call is TRBV30, the J call TRBJ1-4, with 7 bases that match TRBD1. Germline CDR1 reads GTSNPN; CDR2 reads SVGIG (reference sequence). There are 12 residues in the CDR3. Losses at the gene ends were 6 bases for V and 8 bases for J; bases not matched to a gene: 6.

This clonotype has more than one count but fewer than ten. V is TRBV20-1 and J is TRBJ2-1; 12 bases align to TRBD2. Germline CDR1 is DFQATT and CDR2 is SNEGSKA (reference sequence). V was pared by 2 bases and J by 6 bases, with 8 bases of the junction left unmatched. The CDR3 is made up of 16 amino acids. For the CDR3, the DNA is TGCAGTGCTAGACATTTGACTAGCGGGGGAGTCAATGAGCAGTTCTTC. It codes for CSARHLTSGGVNEQFF.

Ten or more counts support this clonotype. In nucleotides, the CDR3 is TGTGCCAGCACCGGCGGGGGTTGGGAGACCCAGTACTTC. It codes for CASTGGGWETQYF. V and J are TRBV7-2 and TRBJ2-5; 7 nucleotides agree with TRBD2. The CDR3 contains 13 residues. Germline lookup yields CDR1 SGHTA and CDR2 FQGNSA. The ends lost 7 bases at V and 5 bases at J; junction bases unmatched: 7.

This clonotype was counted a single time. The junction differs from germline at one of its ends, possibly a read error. The CDR3 spells CAISYYGTNEKLFF. Written as DNA, the CDR3 is TGTGCCATCAGTTATTATGGGACTAATGAAAAACTGTTTTTT. J is TRBJ1-4 and V is TRBV6-2 or TRBV6-3; D is uncertain. CDR3 length equals 14 residues. Germline lookup yields CDR1 MNHEY and CDR2 SVGEGT.

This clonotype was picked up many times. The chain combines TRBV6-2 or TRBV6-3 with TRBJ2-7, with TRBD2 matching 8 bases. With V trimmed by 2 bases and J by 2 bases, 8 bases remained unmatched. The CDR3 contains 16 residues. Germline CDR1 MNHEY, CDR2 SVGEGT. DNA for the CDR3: TGTGCCAGCAGTTACCGGAGCGGGAGAAGTACCTACGAGCAGTACGTC. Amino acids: CASSYRSGRSTYEQYV.

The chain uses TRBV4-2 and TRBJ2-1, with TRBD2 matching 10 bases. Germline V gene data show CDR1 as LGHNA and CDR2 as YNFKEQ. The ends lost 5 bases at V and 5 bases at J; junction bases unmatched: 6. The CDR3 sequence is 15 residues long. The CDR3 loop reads CASSSSGSFDNEQFF. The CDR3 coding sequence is TGTGCCAGCAGCTCTAGCGGGAGCTTCGACAATGAGCAGTTCTTC.

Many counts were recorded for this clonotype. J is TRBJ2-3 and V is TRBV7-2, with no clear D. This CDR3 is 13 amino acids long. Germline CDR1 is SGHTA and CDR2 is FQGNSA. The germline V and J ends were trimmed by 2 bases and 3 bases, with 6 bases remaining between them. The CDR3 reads CASSLPLTDTQYF. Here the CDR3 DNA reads TGTGCCAGCAGCTTACCTCTAACAGATACGCAGTATTTT.

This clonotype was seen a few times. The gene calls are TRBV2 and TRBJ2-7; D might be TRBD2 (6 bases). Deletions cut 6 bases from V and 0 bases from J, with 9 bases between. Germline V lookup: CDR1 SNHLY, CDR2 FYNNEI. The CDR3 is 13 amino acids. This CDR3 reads CASRRDSSYEQYF. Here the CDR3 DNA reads TGTGCCAGCAGGCGGGACTCCTCCTACGAGCAGTACTTC.

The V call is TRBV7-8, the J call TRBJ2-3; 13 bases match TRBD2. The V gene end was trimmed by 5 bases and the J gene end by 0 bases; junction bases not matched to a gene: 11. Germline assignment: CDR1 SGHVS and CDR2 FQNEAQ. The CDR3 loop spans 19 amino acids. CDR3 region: CASSRPGLAGRSSTDTQYF. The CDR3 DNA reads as TGTGCCAGCAGCCGACCGGGACTAGCGGGGAGATCTAGCACAGATACGCAGTATTTT.

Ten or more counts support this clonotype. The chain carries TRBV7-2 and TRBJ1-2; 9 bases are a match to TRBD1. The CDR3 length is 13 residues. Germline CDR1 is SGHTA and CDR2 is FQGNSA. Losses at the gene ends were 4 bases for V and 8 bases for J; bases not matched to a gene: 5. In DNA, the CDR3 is TGTGCCAGCAGCTGGGGACAGGGAGGCGGCTACACCTTC. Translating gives CASSWGQGGGYTF. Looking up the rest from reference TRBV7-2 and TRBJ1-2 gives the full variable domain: GAGVSQSPSNKVTEKGKDVELRCDPISGHTALYWYRQSLGQGLEFLIYFQGNSAPDKSGLPSDRFSAERTGGSVSTLTIQRTQQEDSAVYLCASSWGQGGGYTFGSGTRLTVV.

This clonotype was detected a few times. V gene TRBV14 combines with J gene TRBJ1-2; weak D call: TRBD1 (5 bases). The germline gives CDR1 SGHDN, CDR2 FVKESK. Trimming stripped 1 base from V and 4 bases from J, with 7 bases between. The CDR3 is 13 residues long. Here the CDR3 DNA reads TGTGCCAGCAGCCAAGGACAGTCCTATGGCTACACCTTC. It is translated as CASSQGQSYGYTF.

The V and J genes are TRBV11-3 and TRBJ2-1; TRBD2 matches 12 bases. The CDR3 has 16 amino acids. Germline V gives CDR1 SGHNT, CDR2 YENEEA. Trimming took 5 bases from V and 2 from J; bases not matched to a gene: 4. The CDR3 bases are TGTGCCAGCAGCGCGAGACTAGCGGGAGCCTACAATGAGCAGTTCTTC. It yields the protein CASSARLAGAYNEQFF.

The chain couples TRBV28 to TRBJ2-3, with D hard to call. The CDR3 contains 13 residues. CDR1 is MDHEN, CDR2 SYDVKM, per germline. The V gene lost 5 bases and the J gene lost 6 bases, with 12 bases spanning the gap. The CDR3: CASSANKWDTQYF. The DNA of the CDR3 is TGTGCCAGCAGTGCCAATAAGTGGGATACGCAGTATTTT.

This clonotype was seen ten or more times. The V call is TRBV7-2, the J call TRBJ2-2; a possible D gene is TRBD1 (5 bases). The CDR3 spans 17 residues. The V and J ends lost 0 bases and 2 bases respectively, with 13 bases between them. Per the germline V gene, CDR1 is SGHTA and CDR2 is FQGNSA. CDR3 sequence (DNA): TGTGCCAGCAGCTTAGCCCTAACAGGATTAAACACCGGGGAGCTGTTTTTT. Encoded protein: CASSLALTGLNTGELFF. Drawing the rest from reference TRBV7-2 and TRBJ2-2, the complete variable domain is GAGVSQSPSNKVTEKGKDVELRCDPISGHTALYWYRQSLGQGLEFLIYFQGNSAPDKSGLPSDRFSAERTGGSVSTLTIQRTQQEDSAVYLCASSLALTGLNTGELFFGEGSRLTVL.

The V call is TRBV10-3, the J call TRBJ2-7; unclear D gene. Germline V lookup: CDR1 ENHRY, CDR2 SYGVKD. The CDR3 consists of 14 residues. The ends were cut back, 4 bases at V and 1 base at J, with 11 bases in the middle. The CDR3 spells CAISAGPGSYEQYV. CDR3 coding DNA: TGTGCCATCAGTGCCGGGCCAGGTTCCTACGAGCAGTACGTC.

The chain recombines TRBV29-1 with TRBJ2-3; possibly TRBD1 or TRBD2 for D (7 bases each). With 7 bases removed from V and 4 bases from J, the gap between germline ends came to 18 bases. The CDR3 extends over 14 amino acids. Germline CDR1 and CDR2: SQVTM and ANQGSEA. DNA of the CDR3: TGCAGCGGAACACCCAGGGGGGGTGCAGATACGCAGTATTTT. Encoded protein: CSGTPRGGADTQYF.

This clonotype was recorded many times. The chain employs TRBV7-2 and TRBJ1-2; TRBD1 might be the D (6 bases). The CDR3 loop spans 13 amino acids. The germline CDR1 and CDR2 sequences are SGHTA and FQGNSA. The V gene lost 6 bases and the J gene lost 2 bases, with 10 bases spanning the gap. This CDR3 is CASSDTGNYGYTF. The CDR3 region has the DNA TGTGCCAGCAGTGATACAGGGAACTATGGCTACACCTTC.

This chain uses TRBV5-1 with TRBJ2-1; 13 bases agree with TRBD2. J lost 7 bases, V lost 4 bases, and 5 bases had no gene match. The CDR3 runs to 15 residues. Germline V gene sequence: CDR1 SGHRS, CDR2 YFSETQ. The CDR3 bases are TGCGCCAGCAGCGGGGGGACTAGCGGGAAAAATGAGCAGTTCTTC. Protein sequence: CASSGGTSGKNEQFF.

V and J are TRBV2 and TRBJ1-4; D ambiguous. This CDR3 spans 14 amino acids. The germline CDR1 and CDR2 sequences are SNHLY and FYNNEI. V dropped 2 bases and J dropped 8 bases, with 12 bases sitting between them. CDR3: CASSEMLGNEKLFF. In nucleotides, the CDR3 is TGTGCCAGCAGTGAAATGCTAGGGAACGAAAAACTGTTTTTT.